This record looks at one T cell receptor (beta chain) sequence and its context. Its specificity is unknown. This sample stems from a study of beta chain features in type 1 diabetes. This CDR3 has 15 residues. In germline, CDR1 is SGHNT, CDR2 YYREEE (reference sequence). V shed 3 bases, J shed 4 bases, and the junction held 6 bases outside the gene matches. Isolated RNA was reverse transcribed in full, so expressed TCRB transcripts were sequenced. Data came from immunoSEQ multiplex PCR; TCRdb stores just in-frame clones and leaves some out. This table has more than 250,000 clones, about 23% appearing once. Broader study findings: TCRB CDR3 length was moderately but significantly reduced in all four CD4+ subsets of Type 1 diabetes patients. Patients with type 1 diabetes carried fewer insertions and had more deletions at their VDJ junctions.

This clonotype originated in a woman aged 25 to 39 with type 1 diabetes. The gene calls are TRBV5-4 and TRBJ2-7; TRBD1 aligns across 11 bases. The sequencing sample was made of naive CD4+ T cells from blood. CDR3 protein: CASSSGQGARYEQYF. The CDR3 nucleotides read TGTGCCAGCAGCTCTGGACAGGGGGCGCGTTACGAGCAGTACTTC.